The clone carrying this T cell receptor (beta chain) was observed many times. As yet, its antigen is unknown. Germline loops: CDR1 SQVTM, CDR2 ANQGSEA. The trim removed 4 bases at V and 8 bases at J, leaving 6 bases unmatched. The CDR3 contains 13 residues. This entry is derived from a study of identical twins. The study's findings and limits: Where out-of-frame alpha sequences were twin-shared, they showed excess low generation probability.

It was template switching that added a universal primer site, and there were unique molecular identifiers on the cDNA. In TCRdb, the 5' RACE reads were re-called with MiXCR into one record per CDR3 protein. The repertoire has just under 650,000 distinct CDR3 sequences, about 7% of them found once; the top ten carry about 1.5%. The same specimen was also included in a second study, on yellow fever vaccine responses in identical twins.

The receptor was isolated from a woman under 30 in good health. The sequenced material came from PBMCs. This chain connects TRBV29-1 to TRBJ1-4; TRBD1 agrees at 8 bases. The CDR3, as DNA: TGCAGCGTTGTCCAGGGGGCTGGGGAAAAACTGTTTTTT. This sequence encodes CSVVQGAGEKLFF.